The sample holds a few counts of the clone carrying this T cell receptor beta chain. Its matching antigen is unknown. Based on clinical symptoms, serum thyroxine and TRAb, thyroid ultrasound and orbital computed tomography, diagnoses were reached. The data were taken from a study of T cells in Graves' hyperthyroidism and ophthalmopathy. Trimming removed 1 base from V and 1 base from J, with 8 bases in between. CDR1 is MNHEY and CDR2 is SMNVEV in the germline V gene (reference sequence). This CDR3 has 15 residues. Amplified regions were TCR beta CDR3 sequences from RNA transcripts. The HTBI primer set was used in a first-round RT-PCR of the TCR CDR3. TCRdb ran MiXCR on the multiplex PCR reads and lists one entry per CDR3 protein. The sample comprises 350,000 to 400,000 distinct CDR3 sequences, under 15% of which are singletons, and approximately 30% rests with the top ten. Study-level points and caveats: Among clonotypes expanded in thyroid above 0.001, most were also found in blood.

The TCR was taken from a woman in her twenties or thirties with Graves' hyperthyroidism. The sample consisted of blood. The chain has TRBV27 and TRBJ2-1; no clear D. The CDR3 sequence: CASSLFIESYNEQFF. CDR3 bases: TGTGCCAGCAGTTTATTCATAGAATCCTACAATGAGCAGTTCTTC.